Sequencing of this T cell receptor (beta chain) was carried out in a study of cytomegalovirus exposure and HLA in healthy donors. The overall study: Earlier findings included 117 million unique TCR beta sequences obtained from some 180 million T cells. The study, taken as a whole, reports: Around 18,000 TCR beta sequences were associated with HLA alleles at 0.05 false discovery rate in a later analysis.

Comment on this clone: Antigen specificity is unknown.

13 Jbeta primers and 60 Vbeta primers were used for the PCR. The assay was immunoSEQ multiplex PCR, and TCRdb's table has in-frame clones only and misses some. The sample carries about 88,000 clones, about nine tenths recorded once. Every donor was a healthy person donating bone marrow. Germline V lookup: CDR1 SGHRS, CDR2 YFSETQ. V was trimmed by 4 bases and J by 2 bases, leaving 10 bases between them. This CDR3 has 13 amino acids. The sequenced material came from PBMCs. This clonotype originated in a man between 18 and 35 years old in good health and CMV-seronegative. This rearrangement joins TRBV5-1 to TRBJ2-7; D gene unclear. The CDR3: CASSHTETYEQYF. The CDR3 region has the DNA TGCGCCAGCAGCCATACAGAGACCTACGAGCAGTACTTC.